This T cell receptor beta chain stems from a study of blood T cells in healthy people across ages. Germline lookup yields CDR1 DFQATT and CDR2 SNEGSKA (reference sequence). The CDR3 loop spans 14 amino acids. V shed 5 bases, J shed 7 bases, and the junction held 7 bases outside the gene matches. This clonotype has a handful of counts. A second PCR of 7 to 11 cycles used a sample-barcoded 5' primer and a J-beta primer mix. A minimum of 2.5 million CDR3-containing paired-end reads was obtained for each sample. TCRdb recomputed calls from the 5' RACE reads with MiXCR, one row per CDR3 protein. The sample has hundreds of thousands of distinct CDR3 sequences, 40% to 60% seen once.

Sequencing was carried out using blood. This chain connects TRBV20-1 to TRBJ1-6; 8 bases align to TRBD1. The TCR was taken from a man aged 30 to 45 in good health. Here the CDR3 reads CSADQGAVNSPLHF. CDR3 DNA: TGCAGTGCTGACCAGGGGGCTGTGAATTCACCCCTCCACTTT.